The TCR beta chain under discussion was sequenced for a study of technical replicates of blood from a handful of donors. The CDR3 is 15 amino acids. Trimming removed 7 bases from V and 4 bases from J; junction bases left unmatched: 8. CDR1 and CDR2 (germline): MNHEY, SVGAGI. Some clones are missing from TCRdb's copy, which holds only in-frame ones; the method was immunoSEQ multiplex PCR. The table shows under 75,000 clones, with approximately 92% occurring only once. This clone has only one observation. The sequence was obtained from a human donor in good health. Some clones in this sample may be carry-over from other donors' samples. Material for sequencing was PBMCs. The chain has TRBV6-5 and TRBJ1-4, with TRBD1 matching over 8 bases. CDR3 sequence (DNA): TGTGCCAGCAATAAGGGAACAGGGGGTAATGAAAAACTGTTTTTT. It yields the protein CASNKGTGGNEKLFF.